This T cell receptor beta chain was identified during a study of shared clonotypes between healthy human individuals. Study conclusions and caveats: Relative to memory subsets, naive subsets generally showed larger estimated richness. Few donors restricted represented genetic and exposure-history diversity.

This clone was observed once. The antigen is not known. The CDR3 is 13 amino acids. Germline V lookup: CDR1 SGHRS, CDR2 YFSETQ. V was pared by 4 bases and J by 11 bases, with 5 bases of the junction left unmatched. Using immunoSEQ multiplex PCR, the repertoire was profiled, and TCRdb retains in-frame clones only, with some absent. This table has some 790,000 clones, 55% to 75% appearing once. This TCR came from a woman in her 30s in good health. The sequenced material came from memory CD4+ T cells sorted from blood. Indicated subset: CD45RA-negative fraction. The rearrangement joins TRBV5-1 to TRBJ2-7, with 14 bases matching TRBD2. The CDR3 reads CASSPGTSGSEYF. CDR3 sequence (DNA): TGCGCCAGCAGCCCCGGGACTAGCGGGAGCGAGTACTTC.